Included here is one T cell receptor beta chain sequence, with context. Its antigen specificity is not known. No base-level quality is on record; no much larger clone is a single base apart. The data are from a study of T cells in Graves' hyperthyroidism and ophthalmopathy (dated by TCRdb to the late 2010s). Notes on the research overall: Peripheral blood was collected at initial diagnosis, before any treatment. A discovery cohort of about a hundred patients, 43 with Graves' ophthalmopathy and about 58 with stable Graves' hyperthyroidism, was used to find distinguishing TCR V-J signatures. Whether ophthalmopathy could be predicted prospectively was tested in an independent validation cohort made up of some 20 hyperthyroidism patients plus 17 patients who later progressed to ophthalmopathy. The 100 or so discovery patients were divided at random into training and test sets in a 7:3 ratio. In addition, the study compared T-cell repertoires in thyroid tissue and in blood from roughly 6 Graves' hyperthyroidism patients. Following sampling, methimazole starting at 30 mg daily was given to hyperthyroidism patients, and high-dose intravenous methylprednisolone was given to ophthalmopathy patients. The paper reports TCR Vbeta CDR3 sequencing of roughly 140 peripheral blood samples: under 45 ophthalmopathy, roughly 74 hyperthyroidism and 17 progressor patients.

Overall results and qualifications from the work: Ophthalmopathy was separated from stable hyperthyroidism by a 13 V-J signature model, with over 85% sensitivity and roughly 81% specificity obtained in cross-validation and 80%/75% obtained in testing. Most expanded thyroid clonotypes (frequency above 0.001) were also found in blood, which suggests that blood repertoires may mirror thyroid immune responses. No statistical method was used to set the sample size in advance, and investigators knew the group allocation. During validation, the model predicted progression to ophthalmopathy a median of about 6.5 months ahead of onset, with around 71% sensitivity and under 85% specificity.

Amplification of TCR beta CDR3 regions was carried out from RNA transcripts. For the first round of RT-PCR on the TCR CDR3, the HTBI primer set was used together with the Qiagen OneStep RT-PCR kit. The libraries were constructed in a second round of multiplex PCR and then size-selected and purified. Sequencing of the libraries was done on an Illumina HiSeq2000 using paired-end 100 bp reads. The published analysis was carried out like this. SOAPnuke was used to process the raw data, with reads discarded if the reads contained adapters or uncalled bases, had a mean Phred below 15, or lacked an exact constant-primer or identifier match. COPE v1.2.5 was used to merge the high-quality paired reads, and each unique nucleotide sequence was defined as a clonotype. MiTCR v1.1 was used to align clonotypes to the IMGT TRBV, TRBD and TRBJ reference segments. Analysis was restricted to V-J combinations with a frequency above 0.0001, which covered roughly 99% of repertoires. The TCS score was defined as the ratio of F50 (clonal expansion) to E x V (chaos), calculated using BLOSUM62-based TCRdist between CDR3 peptides within each V-J. Welch's t-statistics and random forest reduced some 510 V-J features to roughly 13, which were used in a naive Bayes classifier (R e1071). In TCRdb, the public reads were trimmed at Q25 with fastp and aligned with MiXCR, with productive beta chains retained. CDR3 protein duplicates are merged, each entry listing the most common genes and DNA. The V and J calls come from TCRdb's annotation, not from the publication. The sample table lists under 450,000 distinct CDR3 sequences, less than 20% of them with a count of one. The ten largest clonotypes hold around an eighth of the sample.

A patient counted as having stable Graves' hyperthyroidism if no progression to ophthalmopathy occurred over 18 months of follow-up. Hyperthyroidism patients were aged 18 to 65 years and newly diagnosed, with disease duration of less than 2 months. The study excluded patients with uncontrolled infections, other autoimmune diseases, pregnancy or lactation. Diagnoses were established on the basis of clinical symptoms, serum thyroxine and TRAb, thyroid ultrasound, and orbital computed tomography. Ficoll-Paque density gradient centrifugation was used to isolate PBMCs from 8 to 10 ml of fresh peripheral blood. Total RNA was extracted with Trizol reagent, and quality was checked on an Agilent 2100 Bioanalyzer. The receptor comes from a woman between 18 and 30 years old with Graves' hyperthyroidism. Sequenced: blood.

The DNA is TGTGCCAGTACCAGTTCGGGGAACACCGGGGAGCTGTTTTTT. It is translated as CASTSSGNTGELFF. The chain is assembled from TRBV19 and TRBJ2-2, with the identity of the D gene unclear. The CDR3 numbers 14 residues from cysteine through phenylalanine. The entry retains the CDR3 DNA only, 42 bases that are in frame from base 1. Relative to germline, V is 7 bases shorter and J is 1 base shorter, with 10 bases between their ends. CDR1 LNHDA and CDR2 SQIVND are derived from the germline V gene (reference sequence).